This T cell receptor beta chain was sequenced in a study of blood T cells in healthy people across ages. A second PCR of about 7 to 12 cycles used a sample-barcoded 5' primer and a J-beta primer mix. Each cDNA was tagged by a template-switch adaptor containing 12 random nucleotides. TCRdb reanalysed the 5' RACE reads using MiXCR and keeps one entry per CDR3 protein. The table lists about 570,000 distinct CDR3 sequences, 27% of them singletons. It was approximately 10 milliliters of peripheral blood that were drawn from each donor. Trimming shortened V by 1 base and J by 0 bases, and 9 bases separated the two germline ends. This CDR3 has 15 amino acids. Germline loops: CDR1 MGHRA, CDR2 YSYEKL.

This chain uses TRBV4-1 with TRBJ1-1, with D unclear. This TCR came from a woman between 65 and 79 years old in good health. Sequencing used blood. The CDR3 loop reads CASSQGAGMNTEAFF. The CDR3 DNA is TGCGCCAGCAGCCAAGGGGCGGGTATGAACACTGAAGCTTTCTTT.